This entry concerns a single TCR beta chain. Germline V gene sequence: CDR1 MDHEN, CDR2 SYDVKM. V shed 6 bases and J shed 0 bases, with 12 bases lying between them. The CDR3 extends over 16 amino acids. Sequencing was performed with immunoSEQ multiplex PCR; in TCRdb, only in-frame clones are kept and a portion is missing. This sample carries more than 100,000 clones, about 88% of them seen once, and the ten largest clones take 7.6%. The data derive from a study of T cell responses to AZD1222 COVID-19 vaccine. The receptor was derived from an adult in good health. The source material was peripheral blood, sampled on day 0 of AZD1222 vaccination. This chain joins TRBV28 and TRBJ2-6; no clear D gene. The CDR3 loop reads CASRPIKASGANVLTF. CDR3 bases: TGTGCCAGCAGGCCCATTAAGGCCTCTGGGGCCAACGTCCTGACTTTC.